The subject of this entry is one T cell receptor beta chain. It has no known antigen specificity. Base quality data are lacking; no much larger clone is found one base away. The CDR3 regions of human TCRbeta chains were analyzed by immunosequencing. The authors processed their data as follows. Repertoire TCRs were matched against a reference library of SARS-CoV-2-specific TCRs generated with the MIRA antigen-specificity platform. Breadth was defined as the fraction of unique TCRs that were SARS-CoV-2-associated, and depth was defined as the fraction of total T cells that were SARS-CoV-2-associated. Using the MIRA data, every spike-specific TCR was mapped to the spike region that the TCR reacted to and assigned to either a CD4 or a CD8 class. Log10-transformed breadth and depth values were compared by one-way ANOVA with Sidak's multiple comparisons tests. In its TCRdb copy, this immuneACCESS table keeps in-frame sequences only and misses some clones. Where compared with another copy, unresolved V genes explain less than half of these, and the others have no known cause. That table supplies the V and J calls and clone size; D and trimming were determined from the DNA. The sample has about 120,000 clones on record, more than 75% of them singletons. 8% to 13% of the sample comes from the top ten.

This specimen belongs to a study of T cell responses to AZD1222 COVID-19 vaccine (TCRdb year 2021). Turning to the overall study: AZD1222 recipients whose second dose came at about 4 weeks and those whose second dose came at about 12 weeks were combined into one group, since spike-specific TCR depth and breadth did not differ between the two schedules. Enrollment into the trials was organized by age into subgroups of 18-55, 56-69 and 70-plus years, and those subgroups contained roughly 150, 30 and 60 TCR-sequenced participants, respectively. TCR sequencing covered roughly 230 trial participants: 200 to 210 given two doses of AZD1222 and 26 given two doses of MenACWY control vaccine. Study-wide findings and limitations: A significant rise in spike-specific TCR breadth and depth was observed after two AZD1222 doses relative to day 0 and relative to MenACWY recipients. Participants were mostly white British, with more females than males. The authors suggested clonal diversity may have been underestimated. Epitopes outside the regions mutated in the B.1.351 and B.1.1.7 variants were reportedly recognized by nearly half of the unique spike-specific TCRs. No day 14 peak-response samples were available, so repertoires were characterized only after the peak T cell response. Conclusions about previously exposed vaccinees are limited, since just a handful of AZD1222 recipients were seropositive for SARS-CoV-2 at baseline. The whole spike protein was spanned by vaccine-associated CD4 TCRs, and dominant responses were seen in regions 160-218 and 743-854. The 56-69-year group was small, and its depth increase did not reach significance, likely because of low power.

The meaning of the sample's time point label: baseline before first vaccination. The vaccinee samples were drawn from two UK trials, COV001 and COV002, one of which was a single-blind randomized controlled phase 2/3 trial testing AZD1222 (ChAdOx1 nCoV-19) in healthy adults. Trial participant PBMC samples were collected at day 0 and day 28 after the second dose for TCRbeta chain sequencing. This TCR was sampled from an adult in good health. The input for sequencing was peripheral blood, taken on day 0 of AZD1222 vaccination.

CDR3 reads: CAWSPTMGLAGFNEQFF. At the DNA level, the sequence is TGTGCCTGGAGTCCGACAATGGGACTAGCGGGGTTCAATGAGCAGTTCTTC. The chain uses TRBV30 and TRBJ2-1; 13 bases in the middle match TRBD2. The germline V and J ends show losses of 2 bases and 6 bases respectively, and no gene match explains 10 bases of the junction. CDR1 is given as GTSNPN and CDR2 as SVGIG, both from the germline V gene (reference sequence). The CDR3 holds 17 amino acids from the cysteine to the phenylalanine. The CDR3 DNA has 51 bases and is translated from base 1.